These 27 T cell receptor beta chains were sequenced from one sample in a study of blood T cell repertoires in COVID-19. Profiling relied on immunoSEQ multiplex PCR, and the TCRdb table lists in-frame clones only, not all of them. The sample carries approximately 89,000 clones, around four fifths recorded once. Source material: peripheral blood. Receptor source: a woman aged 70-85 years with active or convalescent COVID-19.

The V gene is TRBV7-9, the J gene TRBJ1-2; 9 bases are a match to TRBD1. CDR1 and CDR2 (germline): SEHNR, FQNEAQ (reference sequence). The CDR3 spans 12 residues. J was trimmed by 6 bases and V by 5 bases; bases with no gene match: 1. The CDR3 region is CASSDRGNGYTF. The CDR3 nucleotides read TGTGCCAGCAGCGACAGGGGGAATGGCTACACCTTC.

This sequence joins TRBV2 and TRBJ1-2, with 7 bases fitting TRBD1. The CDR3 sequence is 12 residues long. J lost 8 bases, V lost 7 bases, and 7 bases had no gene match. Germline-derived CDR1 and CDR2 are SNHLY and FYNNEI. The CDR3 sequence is CASTGQLGGYTF. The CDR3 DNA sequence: TGTGCCAGCACGGGACAGTTGGGGGGCTACACCTTC. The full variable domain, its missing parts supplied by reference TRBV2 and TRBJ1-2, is EPEVTQTPSHQVTQMGQEVILRCVPISNHLYFYWYRQILGQKVEFLVSFYNNEISEKSEIFDDQFSVERPDGSNFTLKIRSTKLEDSAMYFCASTGQLGGYTFGSGTRLTVV.

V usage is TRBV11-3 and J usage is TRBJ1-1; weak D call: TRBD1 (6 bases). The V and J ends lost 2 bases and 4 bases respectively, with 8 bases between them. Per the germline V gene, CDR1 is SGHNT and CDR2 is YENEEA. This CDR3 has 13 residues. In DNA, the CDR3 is TGTGCCAGCAGCTTACAAGGGGGCACTGAAGCTTTCTTT. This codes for CASSLQGGTEAFF.

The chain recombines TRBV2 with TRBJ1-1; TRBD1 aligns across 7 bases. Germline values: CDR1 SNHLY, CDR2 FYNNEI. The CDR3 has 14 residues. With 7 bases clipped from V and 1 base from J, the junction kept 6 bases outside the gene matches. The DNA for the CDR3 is TGTGCCAGCAACATAGGGGGCAGGAACACTGAAGCTTTCTTT. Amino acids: CASNIGGRNTEAFF.

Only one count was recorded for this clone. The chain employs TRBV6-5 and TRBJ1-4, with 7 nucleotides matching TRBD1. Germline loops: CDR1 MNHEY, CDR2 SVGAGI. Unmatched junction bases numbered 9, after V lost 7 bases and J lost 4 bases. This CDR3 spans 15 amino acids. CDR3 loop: CASKRQGPFNEKLFF. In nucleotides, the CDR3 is TGTGCCAGCAAAAGACAGGGCCCCTTTAATGAAAAACTGTTTTTT.

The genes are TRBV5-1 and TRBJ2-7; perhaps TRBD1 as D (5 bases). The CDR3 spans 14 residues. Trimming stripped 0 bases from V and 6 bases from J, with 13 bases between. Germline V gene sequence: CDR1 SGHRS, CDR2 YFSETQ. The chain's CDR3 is CASSLATGKGEQYF. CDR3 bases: TGCGCCAGCAGCTTGGCCACAGGCAAAGGCGAGCAGTACTTC.

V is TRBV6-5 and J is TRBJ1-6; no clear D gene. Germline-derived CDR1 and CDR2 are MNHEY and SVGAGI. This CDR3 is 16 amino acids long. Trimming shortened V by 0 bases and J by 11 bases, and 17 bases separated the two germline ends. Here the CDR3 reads CASSYSGASIKAPLHF. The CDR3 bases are TGTGCCAGCAGTTACTCCGGAGCCTCCATAAAGGCACCCCTCCACTTT.

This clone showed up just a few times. This CDR3 reads CASSLSVPGLINQPQHF. In nucleotides, the CDR3 is TGTGCCAGCAGTTTATCCGTACCGGGACTCATCAATCAGCCCCAGCATTTT. The chain combines TRBV28 with TRBJ1-5; weak D call: TRBD1 (5 bases). V lost 1 base, J lost 3 bases, and 16 bases lay in between. CDR1 and CDR2 from the germline V gene are MDHEN and SYDVKM. CDR3 length: 17 amino acids.

The CDR3: CASSHSDTDTQYF. DNA of the CDR3: TGCGCCAGCAGCCACAGTGACACAGATACGCAGTATTTT. The V and J genes are TRBV4-3 and TRBJ2-3; D unresolved. CDR3 length: 13 residues. The germline V and J ends were trimmed by 3 bases and 2 bases, with 6 bases remaining between them. The germline V gene encodes CDR1 LGHNA and CDR2 YSLEER.

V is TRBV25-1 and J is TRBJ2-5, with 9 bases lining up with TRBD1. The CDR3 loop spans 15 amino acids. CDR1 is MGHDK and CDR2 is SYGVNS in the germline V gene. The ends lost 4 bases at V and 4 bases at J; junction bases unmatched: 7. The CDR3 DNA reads TGTGCCAGCAGTGCGACGGGACAGGGCCCAGAGACCCAGTACTTC. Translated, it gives CASSATGQGPETQYF.

DNA of the CDR3: TGTGCCAGCAGACCAGGGGGAGGTGAGCAGTTCTTC. Its protein product is CASRPGGGEQFF. The rearrangement joins TRBV12-3 or TRBV12-4 to TRBJ2-1; tentatively, D is TRBD1 (7 bases). Between the trimmed V and J ends, which lost 6 bases and 9 bases, there was a span of 12 bases. CDR3 size: 12 residues.

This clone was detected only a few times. The CDR3 DNA reads as TGTGCCAGCAGCTTACAGACTAGCTTGGGGGAGCTGTTTTTT. Protein: CASSLQTSLGELFF. This sequence joins TRBV7-8 and TRBJ2-2, with TRBD2 matching 7 bases. CDR1 SGHVS and CDR2 FQNEAQ come from the germline V gene. The V and J ends lost 2 bases and 8 bases, in that order; junction bases with no gene match: 5. This CDR3 contains 14 residues. The whole variable domain, remainder taken from reference TRBV7-8 and TRBJ2-2, is GAGVSQSPRYKVAKRGQDVALRCDPISGHVSLFWYQQALGQGPEFLTYFQNEAQLDKSGLPSDRFFAERPEGSVSTLKIQRTQQEDSAVYLCASSLQTSLGELFFGEGSRLTVL.

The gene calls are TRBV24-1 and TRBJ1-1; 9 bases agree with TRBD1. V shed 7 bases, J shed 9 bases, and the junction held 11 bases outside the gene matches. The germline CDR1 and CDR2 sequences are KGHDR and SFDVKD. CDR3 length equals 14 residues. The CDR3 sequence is CATRAPGQGNKAFF. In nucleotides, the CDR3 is TGTGCCACCAGGGCCCCCGGACAGGGGAACAAAGCTTTCTTT.

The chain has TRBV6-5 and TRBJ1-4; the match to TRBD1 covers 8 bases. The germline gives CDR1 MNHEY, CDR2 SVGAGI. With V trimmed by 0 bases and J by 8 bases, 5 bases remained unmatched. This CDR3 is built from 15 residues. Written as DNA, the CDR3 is TGTGCCAGCAGTTACTCCGACAGGGGTGTCGAAAAACTGTTTTTT. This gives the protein CASSYSDRGVEKLFF.

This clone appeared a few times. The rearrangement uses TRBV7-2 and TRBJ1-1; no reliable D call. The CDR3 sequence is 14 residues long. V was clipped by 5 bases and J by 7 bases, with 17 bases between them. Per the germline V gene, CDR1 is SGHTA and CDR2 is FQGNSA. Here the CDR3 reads CASSTRTNWHEAFF. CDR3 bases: TGTGCCAGCAGCACCCGGACTAATTGGCATGAAGCTTTCTTT.

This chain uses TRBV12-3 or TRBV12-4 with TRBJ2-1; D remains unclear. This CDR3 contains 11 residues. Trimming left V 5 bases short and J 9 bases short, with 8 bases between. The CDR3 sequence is CASSGRGEQFF. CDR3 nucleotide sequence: TGTGCCAGCAGTGGGCGTGGTGAGCAGTTCTTC.

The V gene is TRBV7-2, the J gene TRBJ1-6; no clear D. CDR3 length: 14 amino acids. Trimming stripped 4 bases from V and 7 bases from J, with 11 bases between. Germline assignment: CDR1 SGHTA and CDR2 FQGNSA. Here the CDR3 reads CASSYLFANSPLHF. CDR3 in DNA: TGTGCCAGCAGCTACTTGTTTGCAAATTCACCCCTCCACTTT.

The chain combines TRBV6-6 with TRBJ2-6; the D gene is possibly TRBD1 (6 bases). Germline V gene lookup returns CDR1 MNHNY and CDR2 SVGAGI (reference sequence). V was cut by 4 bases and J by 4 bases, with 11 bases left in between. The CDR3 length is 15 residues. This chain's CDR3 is CASSSTGMGANVLTF. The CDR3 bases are TGTGCCAGCAGTTCTACAGGGATGGGGGCCAACGTCCTGACTTTC.

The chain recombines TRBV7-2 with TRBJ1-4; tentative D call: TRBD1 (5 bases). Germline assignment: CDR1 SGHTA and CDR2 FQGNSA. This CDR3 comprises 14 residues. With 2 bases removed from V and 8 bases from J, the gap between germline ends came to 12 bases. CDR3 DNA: TGTGCCAGCAGCTTAATGGGGGGAGACGAAAAACTGTTTTTT. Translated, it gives CASSLMGGDEKLFF.

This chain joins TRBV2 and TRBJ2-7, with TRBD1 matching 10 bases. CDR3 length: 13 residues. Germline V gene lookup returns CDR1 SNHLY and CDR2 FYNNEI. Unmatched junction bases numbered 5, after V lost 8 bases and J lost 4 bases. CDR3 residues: CASATGGAYEQYF. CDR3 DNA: TGTGCCAGCGCGACAGGGGGCGCGTACGAGCAGTACTTC.

The CDR3 DNA follows: TGCGCCAGCAGCCCAGGACAGGGCCCTAACTATGGCTACACCTTC. This encodes CASSPGQGPNYGYTF. The chain links TRBV4-1 to TRBJ1-2; TRBD1 agrees at 8 bases. J lost 0 bases, V lost 4 bases, and 4 bases had no gene match. Germline CDR1 reads MGHRA; CDR2 reads YSYEKL. The CDR3 spans 15 residues.

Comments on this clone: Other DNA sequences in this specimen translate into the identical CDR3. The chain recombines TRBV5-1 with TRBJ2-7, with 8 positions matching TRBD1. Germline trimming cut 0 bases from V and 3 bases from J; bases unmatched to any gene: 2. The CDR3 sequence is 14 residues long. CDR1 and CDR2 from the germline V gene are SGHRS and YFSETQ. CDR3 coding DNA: TGCGCCAGCAGCTTGGGGACAGGGAACTACGAGCAGTACTTC. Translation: CASSLGTGNYEQYF.

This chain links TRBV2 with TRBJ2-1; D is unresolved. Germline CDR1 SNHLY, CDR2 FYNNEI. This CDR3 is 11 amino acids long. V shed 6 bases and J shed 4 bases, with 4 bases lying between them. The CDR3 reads CASRAYNEQFF. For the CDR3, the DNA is TGTGCCAGCAGGGCTTACAATGAGCAGTTCTTC.

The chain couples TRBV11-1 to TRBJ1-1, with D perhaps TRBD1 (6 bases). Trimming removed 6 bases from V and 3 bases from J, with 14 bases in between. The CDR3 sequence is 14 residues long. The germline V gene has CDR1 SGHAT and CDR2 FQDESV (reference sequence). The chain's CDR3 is CASSRRGGDTEAFF. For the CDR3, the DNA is TGTGCCAGCAGTAGGAGGGGGGGGGACACTGAAGCTTTCTTT.

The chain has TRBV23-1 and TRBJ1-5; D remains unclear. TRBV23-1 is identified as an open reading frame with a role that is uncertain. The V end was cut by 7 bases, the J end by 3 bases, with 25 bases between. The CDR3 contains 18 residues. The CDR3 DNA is TGCGCCAGCAACCCTAAAACTTCGGTTCCTGAACCCAATCAGCCCCAGCATTTT. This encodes CASNPKTSVPEPNQPQHF.

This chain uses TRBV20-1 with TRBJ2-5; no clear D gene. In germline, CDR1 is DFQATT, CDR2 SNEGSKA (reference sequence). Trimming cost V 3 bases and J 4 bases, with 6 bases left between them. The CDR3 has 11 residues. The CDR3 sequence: CSASPGETQYF. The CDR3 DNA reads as TGCAGTGCTAGCCCGGGAGAGACCCAGTACTTC.

The CDR3 reads CASSRTQGAPNEKLFF. DNA of the CDR3: TGTGCCAGCTCACGGACCCAGGGGGCGCCTAATGAAAAACTGTTTTTT. This chain links TRBV18 with TRBJ1-4; the match to TRBD1 covers 8 bases. The CDR3 totals 16 residues. Germline CDR1 reads KGHSH; CDR2 reads LQKENI. With V trimmed by 4 bases and J by 3 bases, 7 bases remained unmatched.